These 30 T cell receptor beta chains were all obtained from the same sample, sequenced in a study of T cell responses to AZD1222 COVID-19 vaccine. Measured with immunoSEQ multiplex PCR; TCRdb has only the in-frame clones, and not every one. Of some 110,000 clones in the sample, approximately 84% are singletons; the top ten hold 7.5% to 8%. Sample: peripheral blood, taken on day 0 of AZD1222 vaccination. These receptors came from an adult in good health.

V usage is TRBV27 and J usage is TRBJ1-1; possible D gene TRBD1, 6 bases. Germline-derived CDR1 and CDR2 are MNHEY and SMNVEV (reference sequence). This CDR3 spans 13 amino acids. Trimming left V 4 bases short and J 1 base short, with 7 bases between. The DNA of the CDR3 is TGTGCCAGCAGTTGGGGACAGAACACTGAAGCTTTCTTT. Protein sequence: CASSWGQNTEAFF.

This chain links TRBV6-5 with TRBJ2-3; the D is unclear. Between the trimmed V and J ends, which lost 6 bases and 4 bases, there was a span of 14 bases. The CDR3 is made up of 14 amino acids. Germline V gene data show CDR1 as MNHEY and CDR2 as SVGAGI. The CDR3 region is CASSPSVPADTQYF. The CDR3 DNA is TGTGCCAGCAGCCCCTCGGTACCCGCAGATACGCAGTATTTT.

This chain uses TRBV3-1 (or the pseudogene TRBV3-2) with TRBJ1-3; D remains unclear. V lost 6 bases and J 1 base, leaving 10 bases between the germline ends. Germline assignment: CDR1 LGHDT and CDR2 YNNKEL (reference sequence). This CDR3 has 14 amino acids. The CDR3 region has the DNA TGTGCCAGCAGTCTGGGGATGTCTGGAAACACCATATATTTT. It specifies CASSLGMSGNTIYF.

The chain is built from TRBV19 and TRBJ1-2, with D uncertain. The germline V gene has CDR1 LNHDA and CDR2 SQIVND (reference sequence). V lost 3 bases, J lost 7 bases, and 18 bases lay in between. The CDR3 is made up of 15 amino acids. DNA for the CDR3: TGTGCCAGTAGTATCATCTCCGGCCATCCGGTTGGCTACACCTTC. Its translation is CASSIISGHPVGYTF.

This chain connects TRBV27 to TRBJ2-1, with 11 nucleotides matching TRBD2. J gave up 5 bases and V 6 bases, and 6 bases lay outside the gene matches. Germline lookup yields CDR1 MNHEY and CDR2 SMNVEV (reference sequence). The CDR3 covers 15 residues. This chain's CDR3 is CASSPGTSGDNEQFF. The CDR3 nucleotides are TGTGCCAGCAGCCCCGGGACTAGCGGAGACAATGAGCAGTTCTTC.

CDR3: CASSIVSDTQYF. In nucleotides, the CDR3 is TGTGCCAGTAGTATAGTTTCAGATACGCAGTATTTT. This rearrangement joins TRBV19 to TRBJ2-3; D unresolved. Germline V gives CDR1 LNHDA, CDR2 SQIVND (reference sequence). Trimming took 1 base from V and 4 from J, leaving 3 bases between them. The CDR3 runs 12 residues.

V usage is TRBV6-5 and J usage is TRBJ2-7; D remains unclear. Germline V CDR1 and CDR2: MNHEY, SVGAGI. V was clipped by 2 bases and J by 0 bases, with 5 bases between them. The CDR3 is 13 amino acids. DNA for the CDR3: TGTGCCAGCAGTTACACCAGCTCCTACGAGCAGTACTTC. Translating gives CASSYTSSYEQYF.

This clone has only one observation. The V call is TRBV7-3, the J call TRBJ1-2, with D possibly being TRBD1 (5 bases). CDR3 size: 16 residues. Trimming took off 5 bases at V and 5 bases at J, with 21 bases between the two ends. Germline V gives CDR1 SGHTA, CDR2 FQGTGA. DNA of the CDR3: TGTGCCAGCAGCCGAACCTTCGTCGGGGCTCTATATGGCTACACCTTC. Protein: CASSRTFVGALYGYTF.

The chain employs TRBV3-1 (or the pseudogene TRBV3-2) and TRBJ1-3; 8 nucleotides align to TRBD1. Germline lookup yields CDR1 LGHDT and CDR2 YNNKEL (reference sequence). V dropped 6 bases and J dropped 0; count of bases not matched to a gene: 4. CDR3 length equals 15 residues. The CDR3 nucleotides read TGTGCCAGCAGGCCTACAGGGGGCTCTGGAAACACCATATATTTT. Translation: CASRPTGGSGNTIYF.

This clone was detected once. The chain carries TRBV15 and TRBJ1-6; D remains unclear. Trimming left V 4 bases short and J 6 bases short, with 10 bases between. CDR1 is LNHNV and CDR2 is YYDKDF in the germline V gene (reference sequence). The CDR3 has 14 amino acids. Written as DNA, the CDR3 is TGTGCCACCAGCAAGAGAAATGGTAATTCACCCCTCCACTTT. This translates into CATSKRNGNSPLHF.

This chain uses TRBV9 with TRBJ2-3; no definite D call. Trimming pared 0 bases from V and 1 base from J, leaving 9 bases between. CDR1 is SGDLS, CDR2 YYNGEE, per germline. The CDR3 loop spans 15 amino acids. This chain's CDR3 is CASSVEGWRTDTQYF. CDR3 coding DNA: TGTGCCAGCAGCGTAGAAGGGTGGCGCACAGATACGCAGTATTTT. Full variable domain (remainder filled in from reference TRBV9 and TRBJ2-3): DSGVTQTPKHLITATGQRVTLRCSPRSGDLSVYWYQQSLDQGLQFLIQYYNGEERAKGNILERFSAQQFPDLHSELNLSSLELGDSALYFCASSVEGWRTDTQYFGPGTRLTVL.

CDR3 region: CASSPGGRSNEQFF. Here the CDR3 DNA reads TGTGCCAGCAGCCCCGGGGGTAGGTCCAATGAGCAGTTCTTC. The rearrangement joins TRBV9 to TRBJ2-1; D may be TRBD2 (6 bases). The V gene lost 4 bases and the J gene lost 6 bases, with 14 bases spanning the gap. The germline V gene has CDR1 SGDLS and CDR2 YYNGEE. CDR3 size: 14 residues.

V usage is TRBV29-1 and J usage is TRBJ1-2; a weak D match, TRBD1 (6 bases). From germline, CDR1 is SQVTM and CDR2 ANQGSEA. V lost 7 bases and J 6 bases, leaving 24 bases between the germline ends. The CDR3 has 15 amino acids. The CDR3 here is CSAGGTHLGVDGYTF. For the CDR3, the DNA is TGCAGCGCCGGAGGGACACATCTGGGGGTGGATGGCTACACCTTC.

The chain is built from TRBV2 and TRBJ2-3; TRBD1 or TRBD2 may be the D gene (7 bases each). CDR1 SNHLY and CDR2 FYNNEI come from the germline V gene. The CDR3 is 14 residues long. Trimming pared 6 bases from V and 4 bases from J, leaving 14 bases between. The CDR3 nucleotides are TGTGCCAGCAGCGAACAGGGGAGGGCAGATACGCAGTATTTT. Its protein is CASSEQGRADTQYF.

This chain joins TRBV5-4 and TRBJ2-1, with 11 bases aligning to TRBD2. Germline V lookup: CDR1 SGHNT, CDR2 YYREEE (reference sequence). The CDR3 is 16 amino acids. Germline trimming cut 5 bases from V and 6 bases from J; bases unmatched to any gene: 10. The CDR3 bases are TGTGCCAGCAGACCGACTAGCGGGGATGCCCCCAATGAGCAGTTCTTC. Its translation is CASRPTSGDAPNEQFF.

The J gene is TRBJ1-6, the V gene TRBV3-1 (or the pseudogene TRBV3-2), with D possibly being TRBD1 (6 bases). CDR1 is LGHDT, CDR2 YNNKEL, per germline (reference sequence). The CDR3 spans 12 residues. Trimming removed 3 bases from V and 12 bases from J, with 9 bases in between. The CDR3: CASSHLGGPLHF. CDR3 coding DNA: TGTGCCAGCAGCCACCTAGGGGGACCCCTCCACTTT.

The chain combines TRBV6-5 with TRBJ2-3; 11 bases agree with TRBD2. CDR3 length: 16 residues. Germline-derived CDR1 and CDR2 are MNHEY and SVGAGI. V shed 2 bases, J shed 8 bases, and the junction held 9 bases outside the gene matches. CDR3 bases: TGTGCCAGCAGTTACCTAACCGTAGCGGGGGGGCTTACGCAGTATTTT. Translating gives CASSYLTVAGGLTQYF.

The rearrangement links TRBV2 to TRBJ1-4; 12 bases align to TRBD1. This CDR3 is 15 amino acids long. After removal of 7 bases from V and 8 bases from J, the junction contained 8 bases not matched to a gene. From germline, CDR1 is SNHLY and CDR2 FYNNEI. DNA for the CDR3: TGTGCCAGCACCCCGGGACAGGGGGCAAGGGAAAAACTGTTTTTT. Its protein product is CASTPGQGAREKLFF.

The chain joins TRBV6-5 to TRBJ1-5, with no clear D. There are 13 residues in the CDR3. Looked up from germline, CDR1 is MNHEY and CDR2 is SVGAGI. Deletions cut 6 bases from V and 2 bases from J, with 8 bases between. The CDR3 nucleotides read TGTGCCAGCAGGCGAGACGGCAATCAGCCCCAGCATTTT. It encodes CASRRDGNQPQHF.

This clone has only one observation. The rearrangement links TRBV7-9 to TRBJ2-3; D possibly matches TRBD1 or TRBD2 (5 bases each). This CDR3 spans 16 amino acids. The germline V and J ends were trimmed by 1 base and 4 bases, with 15 bases remaining between them. Germline V gene sequence: CDR1 SEHNR, CDR2 FQNEAQ (reference sequence). The CDR3 sequence: CASSLDGAGRADTQYF. The CDR3 DNA reads as TGTGCCAGCAGCTTAGATGGGGCGGGCCGGGCAGATACGCAGTATTTT.

This chain links TRBV27 with TRBJ2-7; TRBD2 matches at 13 bases. The CDR3 contains 16 residues. V lost 5 bases and J lost 3; bases outside the gene matches: 7. In germline, CDR1 is MNHEY, CDR2 SMNVEV (reference sequence). Here the CDR3 reads CASSKMGTSGNYEQYF. The CDR3 DNA follows: TGTGCCAGCAGTAAAATGGGGACTAGCGGGAACTACGAGCAGTACTTC.

This chain joins TRBV7-2 and TRBJ2-2; D is tentatively TRBD1 or TRBD2 (5 bases each). The CDR3 has 15 residues. V was clipped by 2 bases and J by 5 bases, with 12 bases between them. Germline lookup yields CDR1 SGHTA and CDR2 FQGNSA. CDR3 in amino acids: CASSLIGGRTGELFF. The CDR3 bases are TGTGCCAGCAGCTTAATTGGGGGAAGGACCGGGGAGCTGTTTTTT.

The chain joins TRBV4-2 to TRBJ2-5; D uncertain. V lost 0 bases and J 7 bases, leaving 15 bases between the germline ends. Germline values: CDR1 LGHNA, CDR2 YNFKEQ. The CDR3 has 15 residues. Here the CDR3 reads CASSQDQSEVRTQYF. The CDR3 region has the DNA TGTGCCAGCAGCCAAGATCAGTCTGAAGTTAGGACCCAGTACTTC.

The chain combines TRBV2 with TRBJ2-5; 10 bases are a match to TRBD2. The CDR3 loop spans 13 amino acids. Germline values: CDR1 SNHLY, CDR2 FYNNEI. V lost 8 bases, J lost 3 bases, and 3 bases stayed unmatched. CDR3 residues: CASRSGGEETQYF. CDR3 in DNA: TGTGCCAGCCGAAGCGGGGGGGAAGAGACCCAGTACTTC.

The gene calls are TRBV12-3 or TRBV12-4 and TRBJ2-1; no definite D call. The ends were cut back, 6 bases at V and 12 bases at J, with 18 bases in the middle. The CDR3 covers 13 residues. The CDR3 bases are TGTGCCAGCAGCCGCCCGGGTAGTTCAAGGCAGTTCTTC. This sequence encodes CASSRPGSSRQFF.

This clone appeared once. The chain couples TRBV28 to TRBJ1-5; maybe TRBD1 (6 bases). CDR3 length equals 14 residues. The V end lost 5 bases, the J end lost 7 bases, and 15 bases lay between the germline ends. CDR1 and CDR2 from the germline V gene are MDHEN and SYDVKM. The CDR3 region is CASSIQGGGQPQHF. The CDR3, as DNA: TGTGCCAGCAGTATCCAGGGAGGGGGACAGCCCCAGCATTTT.

V is TRBV3-1 (or the pseudogene TRBV3-2) and J is TRBJ2-6; D unclear. The CDR3 is made up of 16 amino acids. Germline values: CDR1 LGHDT, CDR2 YNNKEL (reference sequence). V lost 0 bases to trimming and J lost 0 bases, with 6 bases between them. The CDR3 is CASSQDQISGANVLTF. The DNA for the CDR3 is TGTGCCAGCAGCCAAGATCAGATCTCTGGGGCCAACGTCCTGACTTTC.

The rearrangement uses TRBV16 and TRBJ1-5; D uncertain. CDR3 length: 15 residues. Trimming removed 0 bases at V and 7 bases at J, with 13 bases between. The germline V gene has CDR1 KGHSY and CDR2 FQNENV. The CDR3 sequence: CASSQSGRALQPQHF. The DNA of the CDR3 is TGTGCCAGCAGCCAATCGGGCCGGGCATTGCAGCCCCAGCATTTT. The complete variable domain, with remaining parts taken from reference TRBV16 and TRBJ1-5, reads GEEVAQTPKHLVRGEGQKAKLYCAPIKGHSYVFWYQQVLKNEFKFLISFQNENVFDETGMPKERFSAKCLPNSPCSLEIQATKLEDSAVYFCASSQSGRALQPQHFGDGTRLSIL.

This sequence joins TRBV30 and TRBJ1-5; TRBD1 is a possible D gene (5 bases). The germline V gene encodes CDR1 GTSNPN and CDR2 SVGIG (reference sequence). Trimming left V 2 bases short and J 5 bases short, with 13 bases between. CDR3 length: 14 amino acids. The CDR3 here is CAWSRDANHQPQHF. In nucleotides, the CDR3 is TGTGCCTGGAGTCGGGACGCGAATCATCAGCCCCAGCATTTT.

The chain links TRBV11-2 to TRBJ2-1; perhaps TRBD2 as D (6 bases). Germline CDR1 SGHAT, CDR2 FQNNGV. The CDR3 sequence is 15 residues long. The germline V and J ends were trimmed by 5 bases and 4 bases, with 15 bases remaining between them. The CDR3 DNA follows: TGTGCCAGCAGCCAAGCCGGGACTCCGTACAATGAGCAGTTCTTC. Translated, it gives CASSQAGTPYNEQFF.